This T cell receptor (beta chain) emerged from a study of T cells in Graves' hyperthyroidism and ophthalmopathy. RNA transcripts yielded amplified TCR beta CDR3 regions. The HTBI primer set was used in a first-round RT-PCR of the TCR CDR3. TCRdb ran MiXCR on the multiplex PCR reads and lists one entry per CDR3 protein. The sample contains hundreds of thousands of distinct CDR3 sequences, roughly 15% of which appear only once. Overall study results and limits: Blood shared most expanded thyroid clonotypes above 0.001.

This clonotype was picked up many times. Its antigen is currently unknown. Sequencing was performed on blood. The TCR was taken from a man younger than 35 with Graves' ophthalmopathy.

The CDR3 loop reads CSAGSQETQYF. In nucleotides, the CDR3 is TGCAGTGCAGGTTCCCAAGAGACCCAGTACTTC. This sequence joins TRBV20-1 and TRBJ2-5; D gene uncertain. The CDR3 is 11 amino acids. Germline values: CDR1 DFQATT, CDR2 SNEGSKA (reference sequence). Trimming pared 6 bases from V and 1 base from J, leaving 6 bases between.